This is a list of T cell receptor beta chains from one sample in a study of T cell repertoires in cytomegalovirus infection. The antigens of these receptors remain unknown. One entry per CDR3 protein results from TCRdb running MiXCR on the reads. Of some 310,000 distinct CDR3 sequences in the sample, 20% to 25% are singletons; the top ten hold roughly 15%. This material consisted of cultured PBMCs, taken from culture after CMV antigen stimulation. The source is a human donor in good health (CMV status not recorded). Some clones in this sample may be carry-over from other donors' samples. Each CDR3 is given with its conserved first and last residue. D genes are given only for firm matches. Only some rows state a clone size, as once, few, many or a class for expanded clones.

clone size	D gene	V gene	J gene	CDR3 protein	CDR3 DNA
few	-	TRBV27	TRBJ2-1	CASSNPRNEQFF	TGTGCCAGCAGTAACCCCAGGAATGAGCAGTTCTTC
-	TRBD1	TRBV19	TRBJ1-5	CASSMDRGTQPQHF	TGTGCCAGTAGTATGGACAGGGGAACTCAGCCCCAGCATTTT
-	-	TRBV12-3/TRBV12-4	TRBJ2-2	CASSLPPGELFF	TGTGCCAGCAGTTTGCCTCCCGGGGAGCTGTTTTTT
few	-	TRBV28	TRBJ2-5	CASRGTNLQETQYF	TGTGCCAGCAGGGGCACAAATCTCCAAGAGACCCAGTACTTC
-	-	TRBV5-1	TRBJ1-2	CASSLAGGVDVIYGYTF	TGCGCCAGCAGCTTGGCGGGAGGGGTCGACGTCATCTATGGCTACACCTTC
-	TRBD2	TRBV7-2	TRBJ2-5	CASSSSGRNQETQYF	TGTGCCAGCAGCTCCAGCGGGAGGAACCAAGAGACCCAGTACTTC
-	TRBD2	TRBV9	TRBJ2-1	CASSARGDFSYNEQFF	TGTGCCAGCAGCGCCCGGGGGGACTTCTCCTACAATGAGCAGTTCTTC
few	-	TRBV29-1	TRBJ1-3	CSVGMGQVGNTIYF	TGCAGCGTTGGCATGGGACAAGTAGGAAACACCATATATTTT
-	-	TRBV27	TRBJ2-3	CASSPWGGEGTQYF	TGTGCCAGCAGTCCCTGGGGTGGGGAAGGTACGCAGTATTTT
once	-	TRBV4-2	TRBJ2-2	CASSQRSGYTGELFF	TGTGCCAGCAGCCAGAGGTCTGGGTACACCGGGGAGCTGTTTTTT
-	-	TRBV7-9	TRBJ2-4	CASSLMSDLAKNIQYF	TGTGCCAGCAGCTTAATGTCGGATCTAGCCAAAAACATTCAGTACTTC
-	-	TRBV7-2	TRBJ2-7	CASSVRRLHF	TGTGCCAGCAGCGTACGGAGACTGCACTTC
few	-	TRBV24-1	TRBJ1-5	CATSNGRSQPQHF	TGTGCCACCAGTAACGGCCGTTCACAGCCCCAGCATTTT
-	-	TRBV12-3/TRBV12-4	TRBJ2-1	CASSIDRTYNEQFF	TGTGCCAGCAGCATCGACAGAACATACAATGAGCAGTTCTTC
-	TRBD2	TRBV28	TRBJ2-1	CASSPSGSSLNEQFF	TGTGCCAGCAGTCCTAGCGGGAGTTCATTAAATGAGCAGTTCTTC
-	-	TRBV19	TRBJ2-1	CARHGTALNEQFF	TGTGCCAGACACGGGACTGCCCTCAATGAGCAGTTCTTC
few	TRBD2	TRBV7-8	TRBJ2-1	CASSGSGISGNEQFF	TGTGCCAGCAGCGGTAGCGGGATCTCCGGCAATGAGCAGTTCTTC
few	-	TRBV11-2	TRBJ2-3	CASSRGAVSTDTQYF	TGTGCCAGCAGTAGGGGGGCTGTGTCTACAGATACGCAGTATTTT
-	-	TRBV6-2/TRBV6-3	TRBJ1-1	CASSTWGVTEAFF	TGTGCCAGCAGTACCTGGGGGGTCACTGAAGCTTTCTTT
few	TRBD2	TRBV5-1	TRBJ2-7	CASSAPPGLAGGLENEQYF	TGCGCCAGCAGCGCACCGCCGGGACTAGCGGGAGGGTTGGAGAACGAGCAGTACTTC
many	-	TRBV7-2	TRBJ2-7	CASSPSQASYEQYF	TGTGCCAGCAGCCCAAGTCAAGCGAGCTACGAGCAGTACTTC
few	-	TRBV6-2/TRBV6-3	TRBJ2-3	CASGQGGSDTQYF	TGTGCCAGCGGCCAAGGGGGATCAGATACGCAGTATTTT
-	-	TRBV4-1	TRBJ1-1	CASSQEPGGTEAFF	TGCGCCAGCAGCCAAGAGCCCGGAGGGACTGAAGCTTTCTTT